This T cell receptor (beta chain) was sequenced for a study of T cell responses to AZD1222 COVID-19 vaccine. Comment on this clone: Its antigen is unidentified.

The germline CDR1 and CDR2 sequences are LGHNT and FRNRAP. CDR3 length: 14 amino acids. The V end was cut by 3 bases, the J end by 3 bases, with 10 bases between. The table came from immunoSEQ multiplex PCR; TCRdb's copy has only in-frame clones and leaves some out. The repertoire holds 150,000 or so clones, with over 75% as singletons. Regarding the study as a whole: With dominance at 160-218 and 743-854, vaccine-associated CD4 TCRs spanned spike. In the spike-specific TCR repertoire, nearly half reportedly target unmutated variant regions. The donor cohort was predominantly white British with a female majority, and clonal diversity may have been underestimated. Spike-specific TCR breadth and depth rose after two AZD1222 doses.

The clonotype originates from an adult in good health. J is TRBJ2-3 and V is TRBV12-5; TRBD1 might be the D (6 bases). Sequencing was performed on peripheral blood, taken on day 0 of AZD1222 vaccination. For the CDR3, the DNA is TGTGCTAGTGGTTTCAGAGGGGGTACAGATACGCAGTATTTT. Amino acid sequence: CASGFRGGTDTQYF.